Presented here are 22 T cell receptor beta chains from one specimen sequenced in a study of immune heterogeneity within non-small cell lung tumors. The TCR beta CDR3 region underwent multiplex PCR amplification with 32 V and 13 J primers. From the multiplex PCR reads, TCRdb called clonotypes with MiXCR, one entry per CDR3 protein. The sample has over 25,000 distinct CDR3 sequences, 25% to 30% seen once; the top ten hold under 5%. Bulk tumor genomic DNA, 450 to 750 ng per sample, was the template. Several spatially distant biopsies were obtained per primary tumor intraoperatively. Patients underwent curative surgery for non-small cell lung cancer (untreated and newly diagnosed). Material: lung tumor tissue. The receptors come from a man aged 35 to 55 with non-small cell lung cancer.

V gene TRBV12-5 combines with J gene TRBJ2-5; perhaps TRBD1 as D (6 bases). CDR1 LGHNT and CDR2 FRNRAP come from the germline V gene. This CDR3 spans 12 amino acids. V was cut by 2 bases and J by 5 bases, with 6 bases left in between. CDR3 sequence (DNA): TGTGCTAGTGGTTTGACAGGGGAGACCCAGTACTTC. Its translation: CASGLTGETQYF. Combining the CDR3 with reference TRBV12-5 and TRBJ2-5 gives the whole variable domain DARVTQTPRHKVTEMGQEVTMRCQPILGHNTVFWYRQTMMQGLELLAYFRNRAPLDDSGMPKDRFSAEMPDATLATLKIQPSEPRDSAVYFCASGLTGETQYFGPGTRLLVL.

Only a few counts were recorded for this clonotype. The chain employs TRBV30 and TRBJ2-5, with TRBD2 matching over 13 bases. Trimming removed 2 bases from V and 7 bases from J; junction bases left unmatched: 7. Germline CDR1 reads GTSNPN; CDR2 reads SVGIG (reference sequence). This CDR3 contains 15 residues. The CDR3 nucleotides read TGTGCCTGGAGTCTCGGGACTAGCGGGATGGGGACCCAGTACTTC. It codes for CAWSLGTSGMGTQYF.

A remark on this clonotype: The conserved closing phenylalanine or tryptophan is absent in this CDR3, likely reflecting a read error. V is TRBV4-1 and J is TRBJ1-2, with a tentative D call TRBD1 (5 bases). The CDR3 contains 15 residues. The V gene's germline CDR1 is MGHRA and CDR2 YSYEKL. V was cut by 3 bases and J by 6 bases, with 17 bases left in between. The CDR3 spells CASSQGDGRYHGYTL. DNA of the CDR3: TGCGCCAGCAGCCAGGGGGACGGGCGGTACCATGGCTACACCCTC.

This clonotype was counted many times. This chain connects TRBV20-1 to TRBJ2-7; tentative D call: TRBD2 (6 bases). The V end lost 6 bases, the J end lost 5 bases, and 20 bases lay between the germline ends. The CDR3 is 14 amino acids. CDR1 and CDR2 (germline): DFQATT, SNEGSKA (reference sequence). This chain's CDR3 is CSARPPGTGDEQYF. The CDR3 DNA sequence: TGCAGTGCCCGGCCCCCCGGGACTGGCGACGAGCAGTACTTC.

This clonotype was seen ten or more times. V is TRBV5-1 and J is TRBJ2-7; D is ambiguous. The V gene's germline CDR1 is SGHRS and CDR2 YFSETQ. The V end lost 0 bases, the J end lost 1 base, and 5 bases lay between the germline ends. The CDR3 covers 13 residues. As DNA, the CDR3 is TGCGCCAGCAGCTTGGGTAGTTCCTACGAGCAGTACTTC. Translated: CASSLGSSYEQYF.

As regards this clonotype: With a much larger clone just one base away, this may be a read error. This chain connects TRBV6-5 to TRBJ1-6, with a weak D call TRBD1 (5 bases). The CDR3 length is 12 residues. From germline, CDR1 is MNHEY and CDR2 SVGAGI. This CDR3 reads CARSSGNSPLHF. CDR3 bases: TGTGCCAGAAGTTCAGGGAATTCACCCCTCCACTTT.

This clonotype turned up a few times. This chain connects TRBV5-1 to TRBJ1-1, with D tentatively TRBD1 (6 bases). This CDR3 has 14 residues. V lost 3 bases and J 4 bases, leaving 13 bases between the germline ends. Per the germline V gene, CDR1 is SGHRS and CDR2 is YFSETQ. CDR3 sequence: CASSSGTPGTEAFF. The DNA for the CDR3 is TGCGCCAGCAGCTCTGGGACACCCGGCACTGAAGCTTTCTTT.

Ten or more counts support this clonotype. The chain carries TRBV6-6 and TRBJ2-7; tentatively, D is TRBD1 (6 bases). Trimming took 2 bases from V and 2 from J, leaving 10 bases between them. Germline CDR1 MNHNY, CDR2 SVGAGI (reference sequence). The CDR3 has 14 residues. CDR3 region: CASSYVQGTYEQYF. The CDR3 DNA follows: TGTGCCAGCAGTTACGTTCAGGGGACCTACGAGCAGTACTTC.

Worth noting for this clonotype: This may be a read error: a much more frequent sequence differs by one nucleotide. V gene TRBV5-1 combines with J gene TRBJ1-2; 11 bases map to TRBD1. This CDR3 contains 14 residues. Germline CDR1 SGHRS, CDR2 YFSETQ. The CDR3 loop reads CASKTGQGAYGHTF. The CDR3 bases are TGCGCCAGCAAAACAGGACAGGGGGCGTATGGCCACACCTTC.

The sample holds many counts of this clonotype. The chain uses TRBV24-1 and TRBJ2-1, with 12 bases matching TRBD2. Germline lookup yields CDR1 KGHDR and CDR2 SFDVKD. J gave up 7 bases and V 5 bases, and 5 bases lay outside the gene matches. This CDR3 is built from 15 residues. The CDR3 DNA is TGTGCCACCAGTGCCTTGACTAGCGGGAGTAATGAGCAGTTCTTC. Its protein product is CATSALTSGSNEQFF.

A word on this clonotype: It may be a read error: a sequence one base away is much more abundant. The CDR3 loop is CASSLSGYRYNEQFF. In DNA form, the CDR3 reads TGTGCCAGCAGCTTGAGCGGGTATAGATACAATGAGCAGTTCTTC. The J gene is TRBJ2-1, the V gene TRBV11-3; possibly TRBD2 for D (6 bases). Trimming took 3 bases from V and 4 from J, leaving 13 bases between them. Looked up from germline, CDR1 is SGHNT and CDR2 is YENEEA. The CDR3 has 15 residues.

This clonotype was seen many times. The CDR3: CASSNPGHQPQHF. Written as DNA, the CDR3 is TGTGCCAGTAGTAATCCCGGGCATCAGCCCCAGCATTTT. The V and J genes are TRBV19 and TRBJ1-5; D is uncertain. V was shortened by 4 bases and J by 5 bases, with 9 bases between the two germline ends. Germline CDR1 LNHDA, CDR2 SQIVND (reference sequence). This CDR3 comprises 13 residues.

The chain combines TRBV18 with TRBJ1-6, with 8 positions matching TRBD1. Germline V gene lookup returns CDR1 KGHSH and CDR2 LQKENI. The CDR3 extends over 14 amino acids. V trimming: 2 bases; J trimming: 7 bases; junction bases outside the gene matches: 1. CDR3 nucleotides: TGTGCCAGCTCACCAAACAGGGGGAATTCACCCCTCCACTTT. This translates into CASSPNRGNSPLHF.

The CDR3: CSAQPITRDTQYF. CDR3 nucleotide sequence: TGCAGCGCCCAGCCCATCACCAGAGATACGCAGTATTTT. The rearrangement joins TRBV29-1 to TRBJ2-3; D unclear. The CDR3 has 13 amino acids. Germline values: CDR1 SQVTM, CDR2 ANQGSEA. Trimming took off 7 bases at V and 5 bases at J, with 16 bases between the two ends.

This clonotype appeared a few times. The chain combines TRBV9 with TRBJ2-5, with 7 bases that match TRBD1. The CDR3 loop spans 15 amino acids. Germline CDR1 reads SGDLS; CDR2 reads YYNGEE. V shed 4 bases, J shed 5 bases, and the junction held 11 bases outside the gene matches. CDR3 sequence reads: CASSPREGGFETQYF. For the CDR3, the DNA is TGTGCCAGCAGCCCCCGGGAAGGGGGCTTTGAGACCCAGTACTTC.

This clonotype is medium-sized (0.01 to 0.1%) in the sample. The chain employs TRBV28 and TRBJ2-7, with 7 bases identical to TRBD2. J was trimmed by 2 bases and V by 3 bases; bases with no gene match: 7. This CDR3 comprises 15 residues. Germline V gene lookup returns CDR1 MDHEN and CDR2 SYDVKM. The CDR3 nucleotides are TGTGCCAGCAGTTTGGGGGGGATCCGAACCTACGAGCAGTACTTC. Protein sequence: CASSLGGIRTYEQYF.

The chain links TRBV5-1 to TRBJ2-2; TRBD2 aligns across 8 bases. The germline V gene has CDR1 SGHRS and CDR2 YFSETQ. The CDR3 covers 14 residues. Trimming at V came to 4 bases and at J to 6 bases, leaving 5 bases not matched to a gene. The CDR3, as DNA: TGCGCCAGCAGCCAGGGACTAGGGCCCGGGGAGCTGTTTTTT. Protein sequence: CASSQGLGPGELFF.

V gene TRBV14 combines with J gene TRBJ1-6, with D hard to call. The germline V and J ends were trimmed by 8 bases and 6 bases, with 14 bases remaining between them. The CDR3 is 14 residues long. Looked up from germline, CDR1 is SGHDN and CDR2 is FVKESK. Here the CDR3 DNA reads TGTGCCAGCGCACAATCGACGGGTAATTCACCCCTCCACTTT. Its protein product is CASAQSTGNSPLHF. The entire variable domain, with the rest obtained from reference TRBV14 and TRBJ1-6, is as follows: EAGVTQFPSHSVIEKGQTVTLRCDPISGHDNLYWYRRVMGKEIKFLLHFVKESKQDESGMPNNRFLAERTGGTYSTLKVQPAELEDSGVYFCASAQSTGNSPLHFGNGTRLTVT.

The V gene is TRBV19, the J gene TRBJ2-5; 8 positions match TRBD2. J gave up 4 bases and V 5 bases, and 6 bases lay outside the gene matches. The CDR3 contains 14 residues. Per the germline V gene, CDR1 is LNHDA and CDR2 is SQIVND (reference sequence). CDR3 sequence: CASSGREGRETQYF. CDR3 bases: TGTGCCAGTAGTGGCCGGGAGGGCCGAGAGACCCAGTACTTC.

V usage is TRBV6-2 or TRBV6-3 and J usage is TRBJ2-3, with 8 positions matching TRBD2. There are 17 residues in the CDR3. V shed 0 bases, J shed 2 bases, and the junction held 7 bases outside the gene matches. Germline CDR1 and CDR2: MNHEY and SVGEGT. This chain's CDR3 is CASSYSSDSGVTDTQYF. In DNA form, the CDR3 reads TGTGCCAGCAGTTACTCTTCGGATAGCGGGGTCACAGATACGCAGTATTTT.

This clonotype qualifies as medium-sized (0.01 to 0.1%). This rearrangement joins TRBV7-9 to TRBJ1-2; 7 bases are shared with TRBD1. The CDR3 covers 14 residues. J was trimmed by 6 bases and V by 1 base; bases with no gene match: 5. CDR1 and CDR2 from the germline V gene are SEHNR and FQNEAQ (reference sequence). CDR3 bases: TGTGCCAGCAGCTTAGTTCAGGGGGGCGATGGCTACACCTTC. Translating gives CASSLVQGGDGYTF.

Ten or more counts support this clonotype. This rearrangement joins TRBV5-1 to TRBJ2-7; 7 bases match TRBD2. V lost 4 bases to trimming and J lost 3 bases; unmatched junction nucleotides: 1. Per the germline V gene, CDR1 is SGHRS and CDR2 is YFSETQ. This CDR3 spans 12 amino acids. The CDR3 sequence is CASSRGDYEQYF. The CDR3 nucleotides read TGCGCCAGCAGCCGGGGGGACTACGAGCAGTACTTC.